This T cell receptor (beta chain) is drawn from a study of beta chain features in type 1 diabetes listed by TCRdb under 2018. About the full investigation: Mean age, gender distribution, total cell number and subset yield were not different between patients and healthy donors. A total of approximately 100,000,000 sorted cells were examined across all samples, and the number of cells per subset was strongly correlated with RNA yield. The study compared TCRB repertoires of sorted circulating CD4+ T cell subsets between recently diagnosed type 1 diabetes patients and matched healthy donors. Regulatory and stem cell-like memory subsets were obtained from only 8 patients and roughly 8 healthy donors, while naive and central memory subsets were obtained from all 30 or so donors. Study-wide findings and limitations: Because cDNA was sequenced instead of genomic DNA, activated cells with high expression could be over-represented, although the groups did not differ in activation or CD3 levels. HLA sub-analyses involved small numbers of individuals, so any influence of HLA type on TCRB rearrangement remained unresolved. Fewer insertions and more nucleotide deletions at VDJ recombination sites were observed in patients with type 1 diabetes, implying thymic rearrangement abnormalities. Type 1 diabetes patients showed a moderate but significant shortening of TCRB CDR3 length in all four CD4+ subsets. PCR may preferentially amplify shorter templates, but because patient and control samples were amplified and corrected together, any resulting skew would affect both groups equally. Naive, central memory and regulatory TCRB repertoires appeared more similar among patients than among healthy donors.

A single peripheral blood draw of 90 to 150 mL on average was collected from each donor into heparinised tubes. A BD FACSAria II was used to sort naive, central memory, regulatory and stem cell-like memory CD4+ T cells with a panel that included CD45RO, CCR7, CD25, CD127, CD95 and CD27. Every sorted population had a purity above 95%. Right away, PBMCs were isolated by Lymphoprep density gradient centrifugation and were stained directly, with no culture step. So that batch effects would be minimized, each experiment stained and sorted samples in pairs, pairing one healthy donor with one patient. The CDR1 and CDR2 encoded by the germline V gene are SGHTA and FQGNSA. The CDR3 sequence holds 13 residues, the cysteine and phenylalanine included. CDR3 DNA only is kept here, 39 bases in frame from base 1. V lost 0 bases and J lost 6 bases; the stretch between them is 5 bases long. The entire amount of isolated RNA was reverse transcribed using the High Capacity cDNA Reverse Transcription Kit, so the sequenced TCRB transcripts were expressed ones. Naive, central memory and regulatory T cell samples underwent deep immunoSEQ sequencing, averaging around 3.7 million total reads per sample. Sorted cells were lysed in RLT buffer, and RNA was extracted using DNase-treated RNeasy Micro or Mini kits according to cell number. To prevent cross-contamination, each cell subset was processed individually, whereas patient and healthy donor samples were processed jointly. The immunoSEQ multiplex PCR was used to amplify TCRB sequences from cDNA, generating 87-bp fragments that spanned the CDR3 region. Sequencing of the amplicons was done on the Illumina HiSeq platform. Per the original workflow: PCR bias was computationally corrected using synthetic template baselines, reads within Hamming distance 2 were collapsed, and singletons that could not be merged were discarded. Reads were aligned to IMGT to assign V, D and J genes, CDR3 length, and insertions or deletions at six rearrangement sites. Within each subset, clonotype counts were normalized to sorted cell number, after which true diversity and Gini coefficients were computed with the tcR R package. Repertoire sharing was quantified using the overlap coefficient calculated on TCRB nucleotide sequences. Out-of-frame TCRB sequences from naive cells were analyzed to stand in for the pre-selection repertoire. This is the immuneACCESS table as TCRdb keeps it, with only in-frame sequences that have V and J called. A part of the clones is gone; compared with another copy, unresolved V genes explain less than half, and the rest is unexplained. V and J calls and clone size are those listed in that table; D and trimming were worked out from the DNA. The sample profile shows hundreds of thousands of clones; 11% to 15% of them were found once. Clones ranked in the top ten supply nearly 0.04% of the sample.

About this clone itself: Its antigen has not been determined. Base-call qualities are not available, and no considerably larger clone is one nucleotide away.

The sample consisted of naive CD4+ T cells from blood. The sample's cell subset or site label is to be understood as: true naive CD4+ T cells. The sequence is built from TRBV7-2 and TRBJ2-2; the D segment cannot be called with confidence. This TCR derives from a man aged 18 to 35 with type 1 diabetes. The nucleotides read TGTGCCAGCAGCTTAGCGCTACCCGGGGAGCTGTTTTTT. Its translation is CASSLALPGELFF.